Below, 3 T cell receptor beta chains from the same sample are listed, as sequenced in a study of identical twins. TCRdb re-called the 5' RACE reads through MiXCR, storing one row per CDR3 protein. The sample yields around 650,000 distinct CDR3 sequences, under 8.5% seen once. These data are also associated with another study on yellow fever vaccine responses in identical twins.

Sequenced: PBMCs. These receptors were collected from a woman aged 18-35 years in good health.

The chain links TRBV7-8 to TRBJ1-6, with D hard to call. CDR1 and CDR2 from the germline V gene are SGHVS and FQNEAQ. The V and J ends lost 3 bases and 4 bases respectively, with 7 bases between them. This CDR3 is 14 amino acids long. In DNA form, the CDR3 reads TGTGCCAGCAGCTTTACAGAATATAATTCACCCCTCCACTTT. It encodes CASSFTEYNSPLHF.

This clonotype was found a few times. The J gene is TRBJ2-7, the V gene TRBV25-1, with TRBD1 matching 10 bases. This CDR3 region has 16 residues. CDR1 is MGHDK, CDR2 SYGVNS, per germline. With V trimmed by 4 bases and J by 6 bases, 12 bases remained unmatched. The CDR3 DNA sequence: TGTGCCAGCAGTGCAACCCCGGGACAGGGGCCTCTCGAGCAGTACTTC. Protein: CASSATPGQGPLEQYF.

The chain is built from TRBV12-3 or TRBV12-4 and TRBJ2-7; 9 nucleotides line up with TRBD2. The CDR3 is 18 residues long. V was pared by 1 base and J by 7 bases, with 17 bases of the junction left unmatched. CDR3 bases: TGTGCCAGCAGTTTAGATCTCTATAGCGGGAGACGTTCGGGGGAGCAGTACTTC. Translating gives CASSLDLYSGRRSGEQYF.